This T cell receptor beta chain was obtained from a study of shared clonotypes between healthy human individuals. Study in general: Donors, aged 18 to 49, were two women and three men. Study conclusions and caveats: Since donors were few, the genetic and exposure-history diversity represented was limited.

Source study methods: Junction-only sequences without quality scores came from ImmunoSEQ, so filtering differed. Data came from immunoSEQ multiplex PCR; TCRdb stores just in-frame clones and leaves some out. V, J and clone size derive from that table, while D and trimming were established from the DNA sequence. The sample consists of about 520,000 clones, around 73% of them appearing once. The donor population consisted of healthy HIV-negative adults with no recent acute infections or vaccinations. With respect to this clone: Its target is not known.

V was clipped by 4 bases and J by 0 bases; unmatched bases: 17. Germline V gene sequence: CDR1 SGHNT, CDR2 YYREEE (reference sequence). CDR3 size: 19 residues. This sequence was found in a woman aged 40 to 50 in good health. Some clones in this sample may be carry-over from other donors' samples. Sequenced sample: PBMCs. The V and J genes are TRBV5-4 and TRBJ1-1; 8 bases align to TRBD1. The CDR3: CASSQTGTGPPFMNTEAFF. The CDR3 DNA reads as TGTGCCAGCAGCCAAACCGGGACAGGACCTCCCTTTATGAACACTGAAGCTTTCTTT. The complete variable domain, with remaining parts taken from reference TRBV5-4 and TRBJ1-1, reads ETGVTQSPTHLIKTRGQQVTLRCSSQSGHNTVSWYQQALGQGPQFIFQYYREEENGRGNFPPRFSGLQFPNYSSELNVNALELDDSALYLCASSQTGTGPPFMNTEAFFGQGTRLTVV.